Listed below are T cell receptor beta chains from one sample, sequenced in a study of cytomegalovirus exposure and HLA in healthy donors. This table comes from immunoSEQ multiplex PCR, and its TCRdb copy is limited to in-frame clones, with some not included. Among some 51,000 clones listed, approximately 71% were seen once. Sequences were obtained from PBMCs. These TCRs come from a man aged 35-49 years in good health and CMV-seropositive. Each CDR3 is given with its conserved first and last residue. A D gene is named only where the DNA matches it firmly. Size values are once, few and many counts, or a class for expanded clones, and some rows have none.

V	D	size	J	CDR3	DNA
TRBV19	.	once	TRBJ2-7	CASSPIRGDEQYF	TGTGCCAGTAGTCCAATAAGGGGTGACGAGCAGTACTTC
TRBV2	.	once	TRBJ1-1	CASSVGRGNTEAFF	TGTGCCAGCAGTGTGGGCAGGGGGAACACTGAAGCTTTCTTT
TRBV27	.	.	TRBJ2-6	CAGGGRGALPSGANVLTF	TGTGCCGGGGGGGGGCGGGGAGCCCTCCCCTCTGGGGCCAACGTCCTGACTTTC
TRBV2	TRBD1	.	TRBJ1-5	CASGLTGAGEPQHF	TGTGCCAGCGGACTGACAGGGGCGGGGGAGCCCCAGCATTTT
TRBV5-4	.	few	TRBJ1-1	CASSLTGREGGTEAFF	TGTGCCAGCAGCTTGACGGGCAGGGAGGGGGGCACTGAAGCTTTCTTT
TRBV5-1	TRBD2	.	TRBJ2-4	CASSLGLAGARNIQYF	TGCGCCAGCAGCTTGGGACTAGCGGGGGCTCGAAACATTCAGTACTTC
TRBV4-1	TRBD1	.	TRBJ1-1	CASSHPGGNTEAFF	TGCGCCAGCAGCCACCCAGGGGGGAACACTGAAGCTTTCTTT
TRBV9	TRBD1	.	TRBJ1-4	CASSVRDSYNEKLFF	TGTGCCAGCAGCGTCCGGGACAGCTATAATGAAAAACTGTTTTTT
TRBV4-1	.	.	TRBJ1-1	CASSQGQNMNTEAFF	TGCGCCAGCAGCCAGGGACAAAACATGAACACTGAAGCTTTCTTT
TRBV4-1	.	.	TRBJ2-7	CASSQDNSPYEQYF	TGCGCCAGCAGCCAAGATAACAGCCCCTACGAGCAGTACTTC
TRBV10-3	TRBD2	.	TRBJ2-5	CAIKLGGGGETQYF	TGTGCCATCAAGCTGGGCGGGGGAGGAGAGACCCAGTACTTC
TRBV6-1	.	.	TRBJ1-2	CASSESYYGYTF	TGTGCCAGCAGTGAGTCATACTATGGCTACACCTTC
TRBV19	TRBD1	.	TRBJ2-3	CASSSQGADTQYF	TGTGCCAGTAGTAGTCAGGGGGCAGATACGCAGTATTTT
TRBV6-1	.	.	TRBJ1-2	CASSEYREGGYTF	TGTGCCAGCAGTGAATACAGGGAGGGCGGCTACACCTTC
TRBV5-1	TRBD2	.	TRBJ2-5	CASSQTSGRIGETQYF	TGCGCCAGCAGCCAGACTAGCGGGAGAATAGGGGAGACCCAGTACTTC
TRBV27	.	.	TRBJ2-3	CASSPGFTDTQYF	TGTGCCAGCAGTCCGGGGTTCACAGATACGCAGTATTTT
TRBV29-1	.	few	TRBJ1-1	CSVERGRGTEAFF	TGCAGCGTTGAACGGGGTAGAGGAACTGAAGCTTTCTTT
TRBV5-1	TRBD1	.	TRBJ1-3	CASSIQGSSGNTIYF	TGCGCCAGCAGCATACAGGGGAGCTCTGGAAACACCATATATTTT